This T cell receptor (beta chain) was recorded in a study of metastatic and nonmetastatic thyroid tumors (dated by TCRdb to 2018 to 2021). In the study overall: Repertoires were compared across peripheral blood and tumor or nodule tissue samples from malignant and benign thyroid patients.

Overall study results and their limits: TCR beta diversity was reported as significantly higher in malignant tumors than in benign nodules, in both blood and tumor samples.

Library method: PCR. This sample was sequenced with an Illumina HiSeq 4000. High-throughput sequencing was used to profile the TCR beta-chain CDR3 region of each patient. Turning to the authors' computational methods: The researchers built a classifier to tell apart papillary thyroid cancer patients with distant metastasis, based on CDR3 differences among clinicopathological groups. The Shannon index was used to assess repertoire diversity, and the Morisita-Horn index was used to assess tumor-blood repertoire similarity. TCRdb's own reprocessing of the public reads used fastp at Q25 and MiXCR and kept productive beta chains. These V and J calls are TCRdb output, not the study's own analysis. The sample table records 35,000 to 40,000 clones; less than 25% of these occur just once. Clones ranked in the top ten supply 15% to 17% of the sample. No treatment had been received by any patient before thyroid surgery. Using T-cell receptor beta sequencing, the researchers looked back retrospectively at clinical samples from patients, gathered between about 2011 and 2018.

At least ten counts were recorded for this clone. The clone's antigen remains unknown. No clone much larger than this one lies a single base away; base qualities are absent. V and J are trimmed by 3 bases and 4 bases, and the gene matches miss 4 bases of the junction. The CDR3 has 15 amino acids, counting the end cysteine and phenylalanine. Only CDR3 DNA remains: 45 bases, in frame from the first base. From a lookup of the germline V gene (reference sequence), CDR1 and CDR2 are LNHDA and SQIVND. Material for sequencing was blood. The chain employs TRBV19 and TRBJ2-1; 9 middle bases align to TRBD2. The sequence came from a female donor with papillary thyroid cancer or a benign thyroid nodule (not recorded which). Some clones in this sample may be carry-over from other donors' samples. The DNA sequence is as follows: TGTGCCAGTAGTATCGGACTAGCGCAATACAATGAGCAGTTCTTC. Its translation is CASSIGLAQYNEQFF. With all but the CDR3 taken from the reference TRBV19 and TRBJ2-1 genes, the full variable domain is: DGGITQSPKYLFRKEGQNVTLSCEQNLNHDAMYWYRQDPGQGLRLIYYSQIVNDFQKGDIAEGYSVSREKKESFPLTVTSAQKNPTAFYLCASSIGLAQYNEQFFGPGTRLTVL.